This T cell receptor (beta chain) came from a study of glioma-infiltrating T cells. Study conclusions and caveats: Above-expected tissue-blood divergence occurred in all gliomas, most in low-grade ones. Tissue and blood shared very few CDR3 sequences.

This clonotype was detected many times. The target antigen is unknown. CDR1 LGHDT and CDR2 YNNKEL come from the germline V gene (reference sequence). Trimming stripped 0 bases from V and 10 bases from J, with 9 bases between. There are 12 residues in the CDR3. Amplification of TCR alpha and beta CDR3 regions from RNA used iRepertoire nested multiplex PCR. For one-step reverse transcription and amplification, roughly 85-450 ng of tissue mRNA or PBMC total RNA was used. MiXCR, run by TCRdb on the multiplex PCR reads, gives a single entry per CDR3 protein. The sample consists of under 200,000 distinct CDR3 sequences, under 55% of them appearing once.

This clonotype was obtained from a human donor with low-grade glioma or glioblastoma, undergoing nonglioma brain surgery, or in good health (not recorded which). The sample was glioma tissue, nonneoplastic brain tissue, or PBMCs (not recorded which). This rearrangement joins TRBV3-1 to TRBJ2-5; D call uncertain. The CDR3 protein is CASSQDRMGQYF. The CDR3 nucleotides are TGTGCCAGCAGCCAAGATCGCATGGGCCAGTACTTC.